This T cell receptor (beta chain) appears in the sequencing data of a study of radiation and T cells in renal cell carcinoma. Germline V lookup: CDR1 MDHEN, CDR2 SYDVKM. There are 16 residues in the CDR3. V dropped 6 bases and J dropped 6; count of bases not matched to a gene: 10. Time point here: blood 4 weeks post-SBRT, at nephrectomy. Treatment indicated: 15 Gy SBRT to primary tumor, nephrectomy 4 weeks later. Nephrectomy followed 15 Gy stereotactic body radiation by 4 weeks. Libraries were prepared by immunoSEQ multiplex PCR; TCRdb keeps only in-frame clonotypes and omits some of them. This table has about 83,000 clones, roughly 83% appearing once.

The chain recombines TRBV28 with TRBJ2-7, with 14 bases aligning to TRBD2. Here the sequenced sample was blood, taken from a patient whose treatment included radiotherapy and nephrectomy. This TCR was sampled from an older woman with renal cell carcinoma. DNA for the CDR3: TGTGCCAGCAGCCCGGGACTAGCGGGAGAGCCCACCGAGCAGTACTTC. Translated: CASSPGLAGEPTEQYF.